Each of the 29 T cell receptor beta chains below was sequenced from the same sample in a study of cytomegalovirus exposure and HLA in healthy donors. Use of 60 Vbeta and 13 Jbeta primers characterized the PCR. The data were produced by immunoSEQ multiplex PCR, yet TCRdb's version contains in-frame clones alone and is incomplete. The sample totals 70,000 to 100,000 clones. The sample comprised PBMCs. These receptors all stem from a girl aged 10 to 17 in good health and CMV-seropositive.

The rearrangement uses TRBV4-3 and TRBJ2-2; 7 nucleotides match TRBD2. Trimming cost V 0 bases and J 4 bases; bases outside gene matches: 5. The CDR3 sequence is 16 residues long. The germline CDR1 and CDR2 sequences are LGHNA and YSLEER. Here the CDR3 DNA reads TGCGCCAGCAGCCAAGATCGGGGGGAAGGCACCGGGGAGCTGTTTTTT. Encoded protein: CASSQDRGEGTGELFF.

The rearrangement links TRBV7-8 to TRBJ2-2, with D unclear. CDR1 is SGHVS and CDR2 is FQNEAQ in the germline V gene. This CDR3 region has 15 residues. Trimming took off 3 bases at V and 2 bases at J, with 10 bases between the two ends. The CDR3: CASSLYSLNTGELFF. The CDR3 DNA reads TGTGCCAGCAGCTTGTACAGTTTAAACACCGGGGAGCTGTTTTTT.

CDR3 loop: CASSLEGTSGGSTDTQYF. CDR3 nucleotide sequence: TGTGCCAGCAGCTTAGAAGGGACTAGCGGGGGAAGCACAGATACGCAGTATTTT. The V gene is TRBV7-9, the J gene TRBJ2-3; 14 positions agree with TRBD2. Germline values: CDR1 SEHNR, CDR2 FQNEAQ (reference sequence). There are 18 residues in the CDR3. The V and J ends lost 1 base and 0 bases, in that order; junction bases with no gene match: 3.

The chain employs TRBV6-1 and TRBJ2-7; a possible D gene is TRBD1 (6 bases). Germline CDR1 is MNHNS and CDR2 is SASEGT. The CDR3 has 15 amino acids. Trimming took off 4 bases at V and 7 bases at J, with 20 bases between the two ends. The DNA for the CDR3 is TGTGCCAGCAGTGTTTTTGCGACCGGGACACAAGAGCAGTACTTC. Its translation is CASSVFATGTQEQYF.

The chain carries TRBV7-6 and TRBJ1-2; D gene unclear. The V gene's germline CDR1 is SGHVS and CDR2 FNYEAQ. CDR3 size: 15 residues. V dropped 5 bases and J dropped 4 bases, with 17 bases sitting between them. DNA for the CDR3: TGTGCCAGCAGCCCCGCGGGTGGCGGTGCCTATGGCTACACCTTC. The encoded protein is CASSPAGGGAYGYTF.

The rearrangement links TRBV28 to TRBJ1-3, with D possibly TRBD1 on 6 matching bases. CDR1 is MDHEN and CDR2 is SYDVKM in the germline V gene. Trimming shortened V by 5 bases and J by 1 base, and 27 bases separated the two germline ends. The CDR3 has 20 residues. DNA for the CDR3: TGTGCCAGCAGTCCCATCCTGATGGGGGGGCAAAGTCGGTCTGGAAACACCATATATTTT. Its translation is CASSPILMGGQSRSGNTIYF. The entire variable domain, with the rest obtained from reference TRBV28 and TRBJ1-3, is as follows: DVKVTQSSRYLVKRTGEKVFLECVQDMDHENMFWYRQDPGLGLRLIYFSYDVKMKEKGDIPEGYSVSREKKERFSLILESASTNQTSMYLCASSPILMGGQSRSGNTIYFGEGSWLTVV.

The chain uses TRBV5-6 and TRBJ2-5; D is undetermined. In germline, CDR1 is SGHDT, CDR2 YYEEEE. The CDR3 length is 11 residues. With 2 bases removed from V and 5 bases from J, the gap between germline ends came to 4 bases. Here the CDR3 DNA reads TGTGCCAGCAGCTTCGGGGAGACCCAGTACTTC. Amino acids: CASSFGETQYF.

The gene calls are TRBV15 and TRBJ2-7; TRBD1 aligns across 9 bases. Germline CDR1 LNHNV, CDR2 YYDKDF (reference sequence). The CDR3 spans 16 residues. V lost 2 bases, J lost 2 bases, and 7 bases stayed unmatched. The CDR3 loop is CATSRPDRGVTYEQYV. CDR3 sequence (DNA): TGTGCCACCAGCAGACCAGACAGGGGGGTTACCTACGAGCAGTACGTC.

This chain connects TRBV6-6 to TRBJ1-3, with a weak D call TRBD1 (5 bases). Per the germline V gene, CDR1 is MNHNY and CDR2 is SVGAGI (reference sequence). Trimming removed 5 bases at V and 4 bases at J, with 9 bases between. There are 13 residues in the CDR3. The CDR3 bases are TGTGCCAGCAGTCAGGGCGTCGGAAACACCATATATTTT. Amino acid sequence: CASSQGVGNTIYF.

CDR3 residues: CASSFWATHGYTF. The CDR3 DNA follows: TGTGCCAGCAGTTTTTGGGCAACTCATGGCTACACCTTC. The chain carries TRBV28 and TRBJ1-2; D is uncertain. The CDR3 extends over 13 amino acids. Germline V gives CDR1 MDHEN, CDR2 SYDVKM. The V gene lost 3 bases and the J gene lost 6 bases, with 11 bases spanning the gap.

Comment on this clone: Other nucleotide sequences from this sample produce the same CDR3. The chain is built from TRBV18 and TRBJ1-1; tentative D call: TRBD1 (6 bases). The CDR3 is made up of 13 amino acids. CDR1 is KGHSH, CDR2 LQKENI, per germline. The V end lost 2 bases, the J end lost 4 bases, and 8 bases lay between the germline ends. CDR3 DNA: TGTGCCAGCTCACCAACAGGGTCCACTGAAGCTTTCTTT. Residues: CASSPTGSTEAFF.

The CDR3 DNA reads TGTGCCAGCAGCTTAGACGGGGGGGCGGGGGACGAGCAGTACTTC. This translates into CASSLDGGAGDEQYF. The chain uses TRBV11-2 and TRBJ2-7; 8 bases fit TRBD2. The germline V gene encodes CDR1 SGHAT and CDR2 FQNNGV. CDR3 length: 15 amino acids. The J segment lost 5 bases and the V segment lost 0 bases, leaving 6 bases of the junction unmatched.

The J gene is TRBJ2-7, the V gene TRBV7-2; 8 bases line up with TRBD2. J lost 2 bases, V lost 4 bases, and 4 bases had no gene match. The CDR3 spans 14 residues. CDR1 and CDR2 from the germline V gene are SGHTA and FQGNSA. In nucleotides, the CDR3 is TGTGCCAGCAGCTCACTTAGCGGGGCCTACGAGCAGTACTTC. Translation: CASSSLSGAYEQYF.

On this clone itself: Germline and junction disagree at one end, which may indicate a read error. The CDR3 region has the DNA TGTGCCAGCAGCGGAGAGAGCAGGGCAGCCCTCTTC. Translating it yields CASSGESRAALF. The chain carries TRBV9 and TRBJ2-1; D is possibly TRBD1 (5 bases). Germline V gene data show CDR1 as SGDLS and CDR2 as YYNGEE. This CDR3 is 12 amino acids long.

On this clone itself: At one end, the junction sequence differs from germline, possibly due to a read error. The chain carries TRBV6-5 and TRBJ1-1, with 7 bases fitting TRBD1. Germline CDR1 MNHEY, CDR2 SVGAGI. This CDR3 comprises 15 residues. In nucleotides, the CDR3 is TGTGCCAGCAGCCCTTACAGGGGCCCGAACACTGAAGATTTCTTT. Its translation is CASSPYRGPNTEDFF.

This rearrangement joins TRBV18 to TRBJ1-5; D is ambiguous. Germline V gene lookup returns CDR1 KGHSH and CDR2 LQKENI. This CDR3 is built from 16 residues. V was cut by 3 bases and J by 0 bases, with 12 bases left in between. The CDR3: CASSPGPVNSNQPQHF. As DNA, the CDR3 is TGTGCCAGCTCACCTGGGCCAGTAAATAGCAATCAGCCCCAGCATTTT.

The V call is TRBV19, the J call TRBJ1-1; unclear D gene. Trimming cost V 5 bases and J 5 bases, with 9 bases left between them. Germline CDR1 is LNHDA and CDR2 is SQIVND (reference sequence). This CDR3 has 12 residues. The CDR3 here is CASSVTGTEAFF. Written as DNA, the CDR3 is TGTGCCAGTAGTGTCACGGGGACTGAAGCTTTCTTT.

For the CDR3, the DNA is TGTGCCAGCTCACCACCCTATGGACTAGCGGGTAGTAGGACCGGGGAGCTGTTTTTT. Translating gives CASSPPYGLAGSRTGELFF. The gene calls are TRBV18 and TRBJ2-2; 11 bases match TRBD2. There are 19 residues in the CDR3. In germline, CDR1 is KGHSH, CDR2 LQKENI. With 0 bases clipped from V and 5 bases from J, the junction kept 11 bases outside the gene matches.

V and J are TRBV7-9 and TRBJ1-6; no clear D gene. Germline V gives CDR1 SEHNR, CDR2 FQNEAQ (reference sequence). V was shortened by 3 bases and J by 8 bases, with 8 bases between the two germline ends. This CDR3 has 13 residues. Here the CDR3 reads CASSFLFDSPLHF. In nucleotides, the CDR3 is TGTGCCAGCAGCTTCCTCTTTGATTCACCCCTCCACTTT.

The chain carries TRBV29-1 and TRBJ2-5; the D is unclear. Trimming took off 4 bases at V and 6 bases at J, with 6 bases between the two ends. Germline-derived CDR1 and CDR2 are SQVTM and ANQGSEA. The CDR3 loop spans 10 amino acids. Written as DNA, the CDR3 is TGCAGCGTTGCTCTACAGACCCAGTACTTC. Amino acids: CSVALQTQYF. Based on the CDR3 plus reference TRBV29-1 and TRBJ2-5, the full variable domain is SAVISQKPSRDICQRGTSLTIQCQVDSQVTMMFWYRQQPGQSLTLIATANQGSEATYESGFVIDKFPISRPNLTFSTLTVSNMSPEDSSIYLCSVALQTQYFGPGTRLLVL.

The chain couples TRBV4-3 to TRBJ1-1; 8 nucleotides agree with TRBD1. CDR1 is LGHNA and CDR2 is YSLEER in the germline V gene. The CDR3 has 15 amino acids. The trim removed 0 bases at V and 4 bases at J, leaving 4 bases unmatched. The CDR3: CASSQDWTGTTEAFF. Here the CDR3 DNA reads TGCGCCAGCAGCCAAGATTGGACAGGGACCACTGAAGCTTTCTTT.

This sequence joins TRBV19 and TRBJ2-5; 7 nucleotides align to TRBD1. V gave up 4 bases and J gave up 4 bases; unmatched junction bases: 3. CDR3 length: 13 amino acids. Germline V lookup: CDR1 LNHDA, CDR2 SQIVND (reference sequence). CDR3 region: CASSTTGPETQYF. CDR3 nucleotides: TGTGCCAGTAGTACGACAGGGCCAGAGACCCAGTACTTC.

The chain employs TRBV18 and TRBJ2-2; D is unresolved. CDR3 length: 16 amino acids. Germline V CDR1 and CDR2: KGHSH, LQKENI. V dropped 4 bases and J dropped 2 bases, with 14 bases sitting between them. The CDR3 coding sequence is TGTGCCAGCTCACATGATACTATCCGAAACACCGGGGAGCTGTTTTTT. Protein sequence: CASSHDTIRNTGELFF.

The chain combines TRBV13 with TRBJ2-3, with TRBD1 matching over 9 bases. Germline values: CDR1 PRHDT, CDR2 FYEKMQ (reference sequence). V gave up 0 bases and J gave up 0 bases; unmatched junction bases: 4. This CDR3 is built from 17 residues. This CDR3 is CASSLGRGTGSTDTQYF. CDR3 nucleotide sequence: TGTGCCAGCAGCTTAGGCCGGGGGACAGGGAGCACAGATACGCAGTATTTT.

This chain links TRBV7-2 with TRBJ2-7; D ambiguous. V lost 4 bases, J lost 4 bases, and 11 bases lay in between. This CDR3 is built from 13 residues. CDR1 and CDR2 from the germline V gene are SGHTA and FQGNSA. The CDR3 region is CASSSQARYEQYV. In nucleotides, the CDR3 is TGTGCCAGCAGCTCCCAGGCGAGATACGAGCAGTACGTC.

The chain recombines TRBV29-1 with TRBJ2-5; D call uncertain. The DNA end is more similar to TRBJ2-7, so the J call may be wrong. Germline CDR1 reads SQVTM; CDR2 reads ANQGSEA. This CDR3 spans 12 amino acids. CDR3 in DNA: TGCAGCGTCCAGGATACCTCCTACGAGCAGTACTTC. Protein product: CSVQDTSYEQYF.

The rearrangement uses TRBV15 and TRBJ1-6; a possible D gene is TRBD1 (5 bases). Germline V lookup: CDR1 LNHNV, CDR2 YYDKDF (reference sequence). V dropped 0 bases and J dropped 10 bases, with 13 bases sitting between them. The CDR3 consists of 15 residues. CDR3 amino acids: CATSRDKATESPLHF. The CDR3 nucleotides are TGTGCCACCAGCAGAGATAAAGCGACAGAGTCACCCCTCCACTTT. Using reference TRBV15 and TRBJ1-6 for the parts outside the CDR3, the full variable domain is DAMVIQNPRYQVTQFGKPVTLSCSQTLNHNVMYWYQQKSSQAPKLLFHYYDKDFNNEADTPDNFQSRRPNTSFCFLDIRSPGLGDTAMYLCATSRDKATESPLHFGNGTRLTVT.

The rearrangement uses TRBV6-5 and TRBJ2-1; 9 nucleotides line up with TRBD2. Trimming removed 7 bases from V and 3 bases from J; junction bases left unmatched: 4. The CDR3 has 14 residues. Germline-derived CDR1 and CDR2 are MNHEY and SVGAGI. The CDR3 sequence: CASKGGGGYNEQFF. Here the CDR3 DNA reads TGTGCCAGCAAGGGCGGGGGGGGCTACAATGAGCAGTTCTTC.

The rearrangement uses TRBV7-2 and TRBJ2-1; 11 nucleotides line up with TRBD2. The ends lost 5 bases at V and 6 bases at J; junction bases unmatched: 6. CDR1 is SGHTA and CDR2 is FQGNSA in the germline V gene. This CDR3 contains 15 residues. The CDR3 DNA reads TGTGCCAGCAGCGCTAGCGGGGGGCGGGTCAATGAGCAGTTCTTC. It translates to CASSASGGRVNEQFF.